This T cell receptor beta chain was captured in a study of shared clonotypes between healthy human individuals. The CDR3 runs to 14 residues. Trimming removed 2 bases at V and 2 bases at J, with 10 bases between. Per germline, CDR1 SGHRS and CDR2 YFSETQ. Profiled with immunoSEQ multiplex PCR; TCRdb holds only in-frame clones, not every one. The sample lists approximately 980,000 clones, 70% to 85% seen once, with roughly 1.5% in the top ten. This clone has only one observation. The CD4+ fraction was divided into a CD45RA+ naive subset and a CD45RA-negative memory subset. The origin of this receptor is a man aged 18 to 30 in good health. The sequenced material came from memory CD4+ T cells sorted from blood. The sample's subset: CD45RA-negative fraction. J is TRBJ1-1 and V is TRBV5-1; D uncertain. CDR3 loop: CASSLIYGNTEAFF. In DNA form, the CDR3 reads TGCGCCAGCAGCTTAATATACGGAAACACTGAAGCTTTCTTT.